These 10 T cell receptor beta chains were sequenced from one sample in a study of cytomegalovirus exposure and HLA in healthy donors. The study ran its PCR with 60 Vbeta and 13 Jbeta primers. Sequencing was performed with immunoSEQ multiplex PCR; in TCRdb, only in-frame clones are kept and a portion is missing. Among 150,000 or so clones listed, approximately 79% were seen once. Sequenced material: PBMCs. These TCRs come from a woman aged 35 to 49 in good health and CMV-seropositive.

The rearrangement uses TRBV6-6 and TRBJ2-7; TRBD2 matches 9 bases. Germline CDR1 MNHNY, CDR2 SVGAGI (reference sequence). The CDR3 extends over 14 amino acids. Unmatched junction bases numbered 8, after V lost 11 bases and J lost 0 bases. The chain's CDR3 is CASAGGTSSYEQYF. CDR3 in DNA: TGTGCCTCTGCGGGAGGGACAAGCTCCTACGAGCAGTACTTC.

V usage is TRBV21-1 and J usage is TRBJ1-2. TRBV21-1 is shown as a pseudogene. This CDR3 contains 15 residues. This chain's CDR3 is CASSKVFLSPMGYTF. CDR3 coding DNA: TGTGCCAGCAGCAAAGTTTTTCTTAGCCCGATGGGCTACACCTTC.

This clone was counted a few times. The gene calls are TRBV2 and TRBJ2-1, with 12 positions matching TRBD2. The V segment lost 5 bases and the J segment 6 bases; nucleotides outside the gene matches: 5. Germline loops: CDR1 SNHLY, CDR2 FYNNEI. The CDR3 extends over 15 amino acids. The CDR3 loop is CASSLAGGLGNEQFF. As DNA, the CDR3 is TGTGCCAGCAGTCTAGCGGGGGGGCTTGGCAATGAGCAGTTCTTC.

The chain combines TRBV6-5 with TRBJ2-5, with 8 bases matching TRBD2. CDR1 and CDR2 from the germline V gene are MNHEY and SVGAGI. There are 13 residues in the CDR3. Losses at the gene ends were 6 bases for V and 11 bases for J; bases not matched to a gene: 11. CDR3 bases: TGTGCCAGCAGATTAGGACTAGCAAGGGAGCAGTACTTC. It yields the protein CASRLGLAREQYF.

The V call is TRBV6-5, the J call TRBJ1-6, with a possible D match to TRBD1 (5 bases). V lost 7 bases, J lost 4 bases, and 11 bases lay in between. Germline CDR1 is MNHEY and CDR2 is SVGAGI. The CDR3 is 14 residues long. This CDR3 is CASKGAGYNSPLHF. The CDR3 DNA follows: TGTGCCAGCAAAGGGGCAGGATATAATTCACCCCTCCACTTT.

The chain combines TRBV5-6 with TRBJ2-3; possibly TRBD2 for D (5 bases). Looked up from germline, CDR1 is SGHDT and CDR2 is YYEEEE. The CDR3 runs 14 residues. Trimming shortened V by 0 bases and J by 7 bases, and 12 bases separated the two germline ends. The CDR3 here is CASSLVQSGNTQYF. CDR3 coding DNA: TGTGCCAGCAGCTTGGTTCAAAGCGGCAATACGCAGTATTTT.

The chain has TRBV27 and TRBJ2-3, with D possibly TRBD1 on 5 matching bases. From germline, CDR1 is MNHEY and CDR2 SMNVEV (reference sequence). Deletions cut 5 bases from V and 5 bases from J, with 8 bases between. This CDR3 is built from 12 residues. The CDR3 reads CASSPGLDTQYF. The CDR3, as DNA: TGTGCCAGCAGTCCAGGGTTAGATACGCAGTATTTT.

The chain employs TRBV18 and TRBJ2-7, with TRBD1 matching over 8 bases. The length of the CDR3 is 14 residues. Germline V CDR1 and CDR2: KGHSH, LQKENI. Germline trimming cut 2 bases from V and 5 bases from J; bases unmatched to any gene: 5. The CDR3 DNA is TGTGCCAGCTCACCAGTAGGACAGGGCAACGAGCAGTACTTC. It specifies CASSPVGQGNEQYF.

The rearrangement links TRBV30 to TRBJ2-3; 7 bases are shared with TRBD2. CDR1 is GTSNPN, CDR2 SVGIG, per germline (reference sequence). V gave up 3 bases and J gave up 2 bases; unmatched junction bases: 2. This CDR3 is built from 13 residues. The CDR3 DNA reads TGTGCCTGGAGCGGGGGGATCACAGATACGCAGTATTTT. Translated, it gives CAWSGGITDTQYF.

The V gene is TRBV19, the J gene TRBJ2-7; 10 bases map to TRBD1. After removal of 6 bases from V and 4 bases from J, the junction contained 9 bases not matched to a gene. Per the germline V gene, CDR1 is LNHDA and CDR2 is SQIVND (reference sequence). This CDR3 is 15 amino acids long. The CDR3, as DNA: TGTGCCAGTAGCCCGCAGGGGACAGGGGTGTACGAGCAGTACTTC. Its protein is CASSPQGTGVYEQYF. Full variable domain (outside the CDR3, taken from reference TRBV19 and TRBJ2-7): DGGITQSPKYLFRKEGQNVTLSCEQNLNHDAMYWYRQDPGQGLRLIYYSQIVNDFQKGDIAEGYSVSREKKESFPLTVTSAQKNPTAFYLCASSPQGTGVYEQYFGPGTRLTVT.